The clone carrying this TCR beta chain was detected only once. In the study's own analysis: By means of reference gene primer amplification, nucleated cell counts were estimated. Sequenced by immunoSEQ multiplex PCR; TCRdb stores in-frame clones only, minus some. V, J and clone size derive from that table, while D and trimming were established from the DNA sequence. The sample shows some 330,000 clones, roughly 88% of them seen only once. This entry is derived from a study of blood T cell repertoires in COVID-19. This CDR3 has 15 amino acids. V dropped 2 bases and J dropped 7 bases, with 18 bases sitting between them. Germline V gene lookup returns CDR1 MNHEY and CDR2 SMNVEV (reference sequence).

V is TRBV27 and J is TRBJ2-7; D perhaps matches TRBD1 (5 bases). This clonotype was obtained from a man aged 25-40 years who had recovered from COVID-19. The material sequenced was PBMCs or T cells enriched from blood (not recorded which). The CDR3 bases are TGTGCCAGCAGTTTACGCCCGGGCAGGGCTACGGAGCAGTACTTC. Protein: CASSLRPGRATEQYF.